This TCR beta chain was recorded in a study of T cells in Graves' hyperthyroidism and ophthalmopathy. Patients aged 18 to 65 had newly diagnosed hyperthyroidism of under 2 months' duration. Exclusion criteria comprised uncontrolled infection, other autoimmune disease, pregnancy or lactation. It was approximately 9.4 ml of fresh peripheral blood that supplied the PBMCs. At least ten counts were recorded for this clonotype. The antigen is not known. Study observations and caveats: Ophthalmopathy was model-predicted a median roughly 6.2 months pre-onset.

Looked up from germline, CDR1 is SEHNR and CDR2 is FQNEAQ (reference sequence). V gave up 5 bases and J gave up 1 base, with 15 bases separating them. CDR3 length equals 16 residues. TCR beta CDR3 regions were amplified from RNA. RT-PCR in the first round (using the HTBI primer set) targeted the TCR CDR3. TCRdb re-called the multiplex PCR reads with MiXCR, one entry per CDR3 protein. Among 540,000 or so distinct CDR3 sequences listed, about 15% were seen once. The source of this sequence is a woman aged 25 to 39 with Graves' hyperthyroidism. Sequencing used blood. V gene TRBV7-9 combines with J gene TRBJ2-1; D is uncertain. The CDR3 here is CASSPRSSQSYNEQFF. The CDR3, as DNA: TGTGCCAGCAGCCCACGCTCCTCCCAGTCCTACAATGAGCAGTTCTTC.